This T cell receptor beta chain was captured in a study of CD8+CD57+ T cells in acquired aplastic anemia (dated by TCRdb to 2017 to 2018). As for the study more broadly: DNA extracted from sorted CD4+ and CD8+ cells had a mean of about 3.2 ug, with a range of 0.2 to 27.4 ug. A CD8+CD57+ expansion meant a frequency higher than the mean frequency seen in healthy subjects. On the study overall, not on this receptor specifically: Patients and healthy controls showed no significant difference in CD8+ Simpson's diversity (P=0.060). Although twenty-nine CD8+ CDR3 sequences were shared by patients and controls, these sequences appeared highly expressed in patients and within the immunodominant clones of patients.

Genomic DNA was used as template for profiling of TCR beta VDJ combinations and CDR3 sequences. An Illumina HiSeq 2000 was used for TCR repertoire sequencing. From the authors' description of their analysis: Repertoire assessment relied on Simpson's diversity index, CDR3 size and DJ length profiles, and TRBV/TRBJ rearrangement plots. Whichever DNA sequence was most abundant in the deep sequencing data was defined as the immunodominant clone. CDR3 amino acid sequences were screened for sharing across subjects and were compared with published repertoires and the VDJdb database. TCRdb reran the public reads through fastp at Q25 and MiXCR, keeping productive beta chains. Rows matching on CDR3 protein sequence are summarized as one entry with the most common DNA and genes. The V and J calls were determined by TCRdb, not by the authors. The sample profile shows hundreds of thousands of distinct CDR3 sequences; 50% to 65% of them were found once. The top ten constitute 1% to 1.5% of the sample.

Its CDR3 holds 14 amino acids, cysteine through phenylalanine. Only the CDR3 DNA stays, 42 bases, in frame from base 1. V is shortened by 5 bases, J by 1 base, and the region joining them spans 11 bases. This clonotype was seen many times. Its specific antigen is unknown. No base qualities exist here, and no much larger clone lies one base off it. Flow cytometry had shown CD8+CD57+ cell expansion in the patients selected for sequencing. Every patient had a diagnosis of severe acquired aplastic anemia based on International Study of Aplastic Anemia and Agranulocytosis and Camitta criteria. At the time blood was sampled, none of the patients had received any therapy. In this study, sorted CD4+ and CD8+ T cells from the blood of healthy subjects and of severe aplastic anemia patients had their TCR repertoires deep-sequenced. In the USA, patient enrollment took place under clinicaltrials.gov protocols 00001620, 01623167, 00001397, 00071045, 00081523 and 00961064. Ficoll-Paque density gradient centrifugation was used to isolate peripheral blood mononuclear cells. Before DNA extraction, CD4+ and CD8+ T cells were sorted by FACS or by magnetic beads.

The TCR comes from a human donor with aplastic anemia. This chain is built from TRBV12-3 or TRBV12-4 and TRBJ1-1, with the D gene too uncertain to name. Sequencing used sorted CD4+, CD8+, or CD8+CD57+ T cells (not recorded which) from PBMCs. The DNA is TGTGCCAGCAGTCCCCCCACTCGGAACACTGAAGCTTTCTTT. Its amino acids are CASSPPTRNTEAFF.